This is a list of T cell receptor beta chains from one sample in a study of Graves' ophthalmopathy and Graves' hyperthyroidism. TCRdb analysed the multiplex PCR reads with MiXCR anew, one entry per CDR3 protein. The table lists some 15,000 distinct CDR3 sequences, approximately 51% of them singletons. Sequencing was carried out using peripheral blood. The receptor source for this set is a woman in her 30s with Graves' ophthalmopathy. The CDR3 runs from the conserved cysteine through the conserved F or W. Each record gives: J gene, D gene, clone size, V gene, CDR3 protein, CDR3 DNA. The D gene is left open where the match is weak. Expanded clones are given a class, and other clones once, few, many or no size at all.

TRBJ1-2	.	medium-sized	TRBV7-2	CASSPPPTNLGYTF	TGTGCCAGCAGCCCCCCCCCGACAAATCTAGGCTACACCTTC
TRBJ2-3	.	few	TRBV7-3	CASSLPGTGRAQYF	TGTGCCAGCAGCCTTCCCGGGACCGGCCGGGCGCAGTATTTT
TRBJ1-6	.	.	TRBV2	CASRTNRATNSPLHF	TGTGCCAGCAGAACGAACAGGGCGACCAATTCACCCCTCCACTTT
TRBJ2-5	.	.	TRBV24-1	CATSEWDRQTQYF	TGTGCCACCAGTGAATGGGACCGTCAGACCCAGTACTTC
TRBJ2-7	TRBD2	.	TRBV7-3	CAGSPGLAGYEQYF	TGTGCCGGCAGCCCGGGACTAGCTGGGTACGAGCAGTACTTC
TRBJ1-2	.	.	TRBV9	CASSTISGSNYGYTF	TGTGCCAGCAGCACAATCAGTGGATCTAACTATGGCTACACCTTC
TRBJ2-7	.	many	TRBV29-1	CSVEGALPYEQYF	TGCAGCGTTGAGGGGGCCCTACCCTACGAGCAGTACTTC
TRBJ2-7	.	many	TRBV2	CASRSSAASYEQYF	TGTGCCAGCAGATCTAGCGCTGCCTCCTACGAGCAGTACTTC
TRBJ1-1	TRBD1	.	TRBV24-1	CATSDSTGTGEIFF	TGTGCCACCAGTGACTCTACGGGGACAGGGGAAATTTTCTTT
TRBJ2-3	TRBD2	.	TRBV2	CAGGDHAGGFTDTQYF	TGTGCCGGCGGTGACCACGCGGGAGGGTTCACAGATACACAGTATTTT
TRBJ2-1	.	.	TRBV20-1	CSAREPGFAGRRNEQFF	TGCAGTGCTAGAGAACCTGGCTTCGCGGGGAGACGCAATGAGCAGTTCTTC
TRBJ1-1	.	.	TRBV13	CASSWQGSRAFF	TGTGCCAGCAGCTGGCAGGGTAGTCGGGCTTTCTTT
TRBJ1-2	TRBD1	many	TRBV20-1	CSAGDRIDGYTF	TGCAGTGCTGGGGACAGGATAGATGGCTACACCTTC
TRBJ1-6	.	medium-sized	TRBV6-1	CASKTRNSPLHF	TGTGCCAGCAAGACCAGGAATTCACCCCTCCACTTT
TRBJ2-3	TRBD2	once	TRBV5-4	CASSRLAEADTQYF	TGTGCCAGCAGCCGACTAGCGGAGGCAGATACGCAGTATTTT
TRBJ2-7	TRBD2	.	TRBV10-3	CAISSPTSGYEQYF	TGTGCCATCAGTTCCCCGACTAGCGGCTACGAGCAGTACTTC
TRBJ1-2	TRBD1	.	TRBV20-1	CSAGTGKVDGYTF	TGCAGTGCTGGGACAGGGAAGGTTGATGGCTACACCTTC
TRBJ2-3	TRBD1	few	TRBV20-1	CSARLVRGTADTQYF	TGCAGTGCTAGACTGGTCAGGGGGACCGCAGATACGCAGTATTTT
TRBJ1-1	.	.	TRBV14	CASSHQWNTEAFF	TGTGCCAGCAGCCATCAGTGGAACACTGAAGCTTTCTTT
TRBJ2-3	TRBD1	.	TRBV5-1	CASSEGTGTSTDTQYF	TGCGCCAGCAGCGAAGGGACAGGAACTAGCACAGATACGCAGTATTTT
TRBJ1-2	.	once	TRBV24-1	CATSNGNYGYTF	TGTGCCACCAGTAACGGGAACTATGGCTACACCTTC
TRBJ2-1	.	many	TRBV25-1	CASSDSLVHNEQFF	TGTGCCAGCAGTGATTCACTGGTCCACAATGAGCAGTTCTTC